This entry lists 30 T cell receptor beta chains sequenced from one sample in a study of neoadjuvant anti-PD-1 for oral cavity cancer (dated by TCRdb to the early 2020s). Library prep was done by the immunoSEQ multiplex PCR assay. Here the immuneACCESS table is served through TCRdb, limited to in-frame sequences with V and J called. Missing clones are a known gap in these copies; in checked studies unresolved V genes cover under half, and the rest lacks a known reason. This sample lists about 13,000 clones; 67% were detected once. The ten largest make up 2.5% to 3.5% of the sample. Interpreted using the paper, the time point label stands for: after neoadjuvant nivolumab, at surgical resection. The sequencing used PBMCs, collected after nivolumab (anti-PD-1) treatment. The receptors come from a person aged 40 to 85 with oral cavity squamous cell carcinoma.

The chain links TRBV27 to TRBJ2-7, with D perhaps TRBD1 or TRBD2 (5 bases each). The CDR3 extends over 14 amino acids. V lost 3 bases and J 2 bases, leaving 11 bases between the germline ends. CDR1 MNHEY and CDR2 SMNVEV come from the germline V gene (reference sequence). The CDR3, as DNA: TGTGCCAGCAGTTTTATGGGGGTCCCCTACGAGCAGTACTTC. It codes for CASSFMGVPYEQYF.

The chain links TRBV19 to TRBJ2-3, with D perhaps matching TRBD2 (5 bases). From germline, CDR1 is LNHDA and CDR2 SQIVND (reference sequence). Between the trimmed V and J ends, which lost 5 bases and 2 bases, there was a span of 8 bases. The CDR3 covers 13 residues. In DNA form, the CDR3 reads TGTGCCAGTAGTCCGAGGGACACAGATACGCAGTATTTT. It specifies CASSPRDTDTQYF.

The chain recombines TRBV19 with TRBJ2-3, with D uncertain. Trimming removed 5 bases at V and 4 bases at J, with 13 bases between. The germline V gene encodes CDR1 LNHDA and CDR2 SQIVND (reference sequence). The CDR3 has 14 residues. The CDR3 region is CASSLRDTSDTQYF. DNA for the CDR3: TGTGCCAGTAGTCTACGTGATACATCAGATACGCAGTATTTT.

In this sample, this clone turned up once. The CDR3 protein is CASRLGTGEGKLFF. CDR3 bases: TGTGCCAGCAGACTGGGGACGGGAGAGGGAAAACTGTTTTTT. The gene calls are TRBV27 and TRBJ1-4, with a weak D call TRBD1 (5 bases). The germline V and J ends were trimmed by 6 bases and 10 bases, with 18 bases remaining between them. This CDR3 is built from 14 residues. Germline V gene sequence: CDR1 MNHEY, CDR2 SMNVEV (reference sequence).

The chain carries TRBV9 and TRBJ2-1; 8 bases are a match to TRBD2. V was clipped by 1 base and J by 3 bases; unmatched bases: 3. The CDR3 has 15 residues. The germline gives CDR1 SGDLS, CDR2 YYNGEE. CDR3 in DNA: TGTGCCAGCAGCGTATACCTAGCGGGCTACAATGAGCAGTTCTTC. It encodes CASSVYLAGYNEQFF.

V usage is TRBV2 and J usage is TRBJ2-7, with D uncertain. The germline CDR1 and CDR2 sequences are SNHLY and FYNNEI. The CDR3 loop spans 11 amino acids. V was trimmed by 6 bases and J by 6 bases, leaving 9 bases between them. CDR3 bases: TGTGCCAGCAGGGCCGGCCTCGAGCAGTACTTC. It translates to CASRAGLEQYF.

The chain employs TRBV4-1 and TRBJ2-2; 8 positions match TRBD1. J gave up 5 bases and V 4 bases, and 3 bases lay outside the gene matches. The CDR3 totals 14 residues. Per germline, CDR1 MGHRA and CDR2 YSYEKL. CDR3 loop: CASSRTGKTGELFF. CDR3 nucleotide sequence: TGCGCCAGCAGCCGGACAGGGAAGACCGGGGAGCTGTTTTTT.

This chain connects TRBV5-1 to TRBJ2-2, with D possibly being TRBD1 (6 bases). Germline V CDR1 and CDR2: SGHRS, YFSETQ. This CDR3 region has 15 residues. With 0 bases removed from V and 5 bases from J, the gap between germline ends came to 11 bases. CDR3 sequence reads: CASSLGVRGTGELFF. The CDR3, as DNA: TGCGCCAGCAGCTTGGGTGTTAGGGGGACCGGGGAGCTGTTTTTT.

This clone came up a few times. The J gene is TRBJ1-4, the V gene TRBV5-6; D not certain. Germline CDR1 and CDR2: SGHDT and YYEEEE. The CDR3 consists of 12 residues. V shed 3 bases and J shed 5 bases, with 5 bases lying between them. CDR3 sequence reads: CASSSINEKLFF. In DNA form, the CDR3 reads TGTGCCAGCAGCTCCATAAATGAAAAACTGTTTTTT.

The CDR3 loop reads CASSQGAGENTEAFF. The CDR3 region has the DNA TGCGCCAGCAGCCAAGGTGCAGGGGAAAACACTGAAGCTTTCTTT. The chain links TRBV4-1 to TRBJ1-1, with D perhaps matching TRBD1 (6 bases). With 1 base removed from V and 2 bases from J, the gap between germline ends came to 11 bases. The CDR3 extends over 15 amino acids. The germline V gene has CDR1 MGHRA and CDR2 YSYEKL.

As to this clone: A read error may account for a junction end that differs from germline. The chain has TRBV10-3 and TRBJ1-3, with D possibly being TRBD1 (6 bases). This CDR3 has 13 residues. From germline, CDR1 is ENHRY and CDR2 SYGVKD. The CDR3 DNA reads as TGTGCCATCAGTGAGTCGGACAGACCAACCACTCACTTT. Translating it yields CAISESDRPTTHF.

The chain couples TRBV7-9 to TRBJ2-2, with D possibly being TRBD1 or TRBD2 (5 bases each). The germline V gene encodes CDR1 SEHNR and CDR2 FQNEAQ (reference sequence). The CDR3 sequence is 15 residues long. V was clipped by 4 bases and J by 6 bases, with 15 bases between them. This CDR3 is CASSSVRDVAGELFF. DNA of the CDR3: TGTGCCAGCAGCTCTGTCAGGGACGTGGCCGGGGAGCTGTTTTTT. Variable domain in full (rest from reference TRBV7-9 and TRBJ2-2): DTGVSQNPRHKITKRGQNVTFRCDPISEHNRLYWYRQTLGQGPEFLTYFQNEAQLEKSRLLSDRFSAERPKGSFSTLEIQRTEQGDSAMYLCASSSVRDVAGELFFGEGSRLTVL.

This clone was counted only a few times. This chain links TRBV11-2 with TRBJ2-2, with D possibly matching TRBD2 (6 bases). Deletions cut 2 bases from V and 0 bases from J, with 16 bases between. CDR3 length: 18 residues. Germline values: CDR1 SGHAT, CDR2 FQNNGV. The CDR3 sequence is CASSLTTRDSANTGELFF. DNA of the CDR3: TGTGCCAGCAGCTTAACGACCCGGGACTCTGCGAACACCGGGGAGCTGTTTTTT.

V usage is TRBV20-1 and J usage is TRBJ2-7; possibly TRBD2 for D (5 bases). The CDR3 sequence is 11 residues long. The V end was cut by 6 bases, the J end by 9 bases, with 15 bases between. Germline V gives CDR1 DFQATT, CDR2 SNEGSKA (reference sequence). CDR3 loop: CSANNYEGQYF. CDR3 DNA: TGCAGTGCCAATAACTACGAGGGGCAGTACTTC.

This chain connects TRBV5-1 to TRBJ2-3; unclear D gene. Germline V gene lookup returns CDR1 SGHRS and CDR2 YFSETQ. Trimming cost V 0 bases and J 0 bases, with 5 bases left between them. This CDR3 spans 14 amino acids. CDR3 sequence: CASSLVYSTDTQYF. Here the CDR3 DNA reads TGCGCCAGCAGCTTGGTCTATAGCACAGATACGCAGTATTTT.

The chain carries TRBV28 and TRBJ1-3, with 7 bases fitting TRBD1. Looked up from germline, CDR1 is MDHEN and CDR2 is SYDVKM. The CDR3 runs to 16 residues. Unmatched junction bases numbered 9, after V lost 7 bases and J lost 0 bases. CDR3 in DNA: TGTGCCAGCACCCCTACAGGGGCAGTCTCTGGAAACACCATATATTTT. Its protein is CASTPTGAVSGNTIYF.

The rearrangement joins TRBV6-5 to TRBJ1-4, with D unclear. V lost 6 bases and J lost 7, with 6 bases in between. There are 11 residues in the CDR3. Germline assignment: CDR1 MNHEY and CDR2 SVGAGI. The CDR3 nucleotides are TGTGCCAGCAGCCAAGGTGAAAAACTGTTTTTT. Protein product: CASSQGEKLFF.

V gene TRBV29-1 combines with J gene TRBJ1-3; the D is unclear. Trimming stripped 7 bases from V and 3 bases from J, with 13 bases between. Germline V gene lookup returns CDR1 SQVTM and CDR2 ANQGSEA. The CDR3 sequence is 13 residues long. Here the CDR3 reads CSDSPMGGNTIYF. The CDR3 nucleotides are TGCAGCGATTCGCCGATGGGTGGAAACACCATATATTTT. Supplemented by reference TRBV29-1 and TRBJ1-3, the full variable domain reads SAVISQKPSRDICQRGTSLTIQCQVDSQVTMMFWYRQQPGQSLTLIATANQGSEATYESGFVIDKFPISRPNLTFSTLTVSNMSPEDSSIYLCSDSPMGGNTIYFGEGSWLTVV.

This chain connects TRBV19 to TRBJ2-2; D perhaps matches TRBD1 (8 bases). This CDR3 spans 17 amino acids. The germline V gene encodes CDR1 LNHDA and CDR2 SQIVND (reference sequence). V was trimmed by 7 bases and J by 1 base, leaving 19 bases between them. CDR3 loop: CASTRRGGQVNTGELFF. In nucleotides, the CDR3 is TGTGCCAGTACTAGAAGGGGGGGACAGGTGAACACCGGGGAGCTGTTTTTT.

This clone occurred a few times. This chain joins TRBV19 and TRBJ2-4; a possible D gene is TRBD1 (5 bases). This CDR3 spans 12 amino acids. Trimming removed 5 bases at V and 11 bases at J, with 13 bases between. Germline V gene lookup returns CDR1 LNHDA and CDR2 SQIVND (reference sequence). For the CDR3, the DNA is TGTGCCAGTAGTCAGGGTTCAAAGGTTCAGTACTTC. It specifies CASSQGSKVQYF.

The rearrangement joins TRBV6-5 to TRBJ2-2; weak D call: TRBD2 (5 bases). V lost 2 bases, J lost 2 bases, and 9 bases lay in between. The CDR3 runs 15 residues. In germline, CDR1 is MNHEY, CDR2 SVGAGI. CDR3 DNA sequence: TGTGCCAGCAGTTACGTCCGGGGTAACACCGGGGAGCTGTTTTTT. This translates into CASSYVRGNTGELFF.

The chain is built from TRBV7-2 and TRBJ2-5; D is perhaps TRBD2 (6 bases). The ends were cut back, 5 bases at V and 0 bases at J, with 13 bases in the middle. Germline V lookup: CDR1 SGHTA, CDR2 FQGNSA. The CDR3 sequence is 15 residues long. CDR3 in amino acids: CASSPGRRYQETQYF. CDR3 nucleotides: TGTGCCAGCAGCCCGGGGAGGCGGTACCAAGAGACCCAGTACTTC.

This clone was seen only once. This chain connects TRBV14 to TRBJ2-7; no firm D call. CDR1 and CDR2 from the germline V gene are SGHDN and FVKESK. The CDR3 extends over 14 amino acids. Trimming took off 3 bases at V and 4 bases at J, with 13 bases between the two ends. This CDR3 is CASSQDTGRYEQYF. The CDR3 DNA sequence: TGTGCCAGCAGCCAGGATACCGGCCGATACGAGCAGTACTTC. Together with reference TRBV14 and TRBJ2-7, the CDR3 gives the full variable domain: EAGVTQFPSHSVIEKGQTVTLRCDPISGHDNLYWYRRVMGKEIKFLLHFVKESKQDESGMPNNRFLAERTGGTYSTLKVQPAELEDSGVYFCASSQDTGRYEQYFGPGTRLTVT.

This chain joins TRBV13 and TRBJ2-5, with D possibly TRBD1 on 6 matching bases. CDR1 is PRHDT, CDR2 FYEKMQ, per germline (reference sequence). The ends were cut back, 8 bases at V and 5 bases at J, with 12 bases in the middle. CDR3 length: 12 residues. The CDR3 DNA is TGTGCCAGCGGAGAGGGGGAGGAGACCCAGTACTTC. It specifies CASGEGEETQYF.

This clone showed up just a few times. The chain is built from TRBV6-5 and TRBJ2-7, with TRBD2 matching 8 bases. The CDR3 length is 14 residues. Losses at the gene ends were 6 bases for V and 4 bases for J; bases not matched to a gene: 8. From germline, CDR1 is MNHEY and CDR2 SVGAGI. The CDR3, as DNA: TGTGCCAGCAGCCTCGTCGGGGGGGATTACGAGCAGTACTTC. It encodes CASSLVGGDYEQYF.

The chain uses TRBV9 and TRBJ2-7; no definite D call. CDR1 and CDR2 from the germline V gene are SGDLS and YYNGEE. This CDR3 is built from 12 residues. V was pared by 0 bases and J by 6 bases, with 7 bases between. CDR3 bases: TGTGCCAGCAGCGTAGCTTTCGGCGAGCAGTACTTC. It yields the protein CASSVAFGEQYF.

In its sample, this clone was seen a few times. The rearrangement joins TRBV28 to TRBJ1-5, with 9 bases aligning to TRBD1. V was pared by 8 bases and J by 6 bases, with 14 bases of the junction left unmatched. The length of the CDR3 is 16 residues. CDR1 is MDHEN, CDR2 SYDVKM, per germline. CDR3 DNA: TGTGCCAGCGCGCCCGTAGGGACAGGGCAGAGTCAGCCCCAGCATTTT. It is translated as CASAPVGTGQSQPQHF.

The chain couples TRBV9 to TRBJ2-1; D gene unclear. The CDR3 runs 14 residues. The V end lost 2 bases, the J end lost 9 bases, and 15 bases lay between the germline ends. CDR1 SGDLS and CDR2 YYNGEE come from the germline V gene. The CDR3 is CASSVGSTLGEQFF. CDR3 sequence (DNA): TGTGCCAGCAGCGTCGGTAGCACCCTCGGTGAGCAGTTCTTC. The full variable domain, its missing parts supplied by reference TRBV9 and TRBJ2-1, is DSGVTQTPKHLITATGQRVTLRCSPRSGDLSVYWYQQSLDQGLQFLIQYYNGEERAKGNILERFSAQQFPDLHSELNLSSLELGDSALYFCASSVGSTLGEQFFGPGTRLTVL.

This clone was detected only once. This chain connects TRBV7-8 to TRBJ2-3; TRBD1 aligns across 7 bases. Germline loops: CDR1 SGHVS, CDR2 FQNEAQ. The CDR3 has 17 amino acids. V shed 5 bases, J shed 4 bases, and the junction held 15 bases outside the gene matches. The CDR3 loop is CASSEQGLNYGADTQYF. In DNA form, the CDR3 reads TGTGCCAGCAGCGAACAGGGGCTGAACTATGGGGCAGATACGCAGTATTTT. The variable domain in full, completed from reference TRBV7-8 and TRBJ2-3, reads GAGVSQSPRYKVAKRGQDVALRCDPISGHVSLFWYQQALGQGPEFLTYFQNEAQLDKSGLPSDRFFAERPEGSVSTLKIQRTQQEDSAVYLCASSEQGLNYGADTQYFGPGTRLTVL.

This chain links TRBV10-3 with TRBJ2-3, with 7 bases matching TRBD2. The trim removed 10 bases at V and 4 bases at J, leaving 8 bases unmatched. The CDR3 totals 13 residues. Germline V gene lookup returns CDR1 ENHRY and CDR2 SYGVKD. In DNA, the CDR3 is TGTGCCACAGGGCCGGGAGGTGCAGATACGCAGTATTTT. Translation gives CATGPGGADTQYF.